The clone carrying this T cell receptor (beta chain) was observed a handful of times. Per germline, CDR1 SGHRS and CDR2 YFSETQ. This CDR3 contains 15 residues. Deletions cut 1 base from V and 0 bases from J, with 10 bases between. Produced via immunoSEQ multiplex PCR; TCRdb's table is partial and in-frame only. The sample holds 240,000 or so clones, 85% to 90% seen once. These data originate in a study of blood T cell repertoires in COVID-19. This chain links TRBV5-1 with TRBJ1-1; no reliable D call. The receptor's source is a man aged 45-65 years who had been exposed to COVID-19. The specimen was PBMCs or T cells enriched from blood (not recorded which). CDR3 sequence (DNA): TGCGCCAGCAGCTTGTTTGGAGGAATGAACACTGAAGCTTTCTTT. It specifies CASSLFGGMNTEAFF. The whole variable domain, filled in from reference TRBV5-1 and TRBJ1-1, reads KAGVTQTPRYLIKTRGQQVTLSCSPISGHRSVSWYQQTPGQGLQFLFEYFSETQRNKGNFPGRFSGRQFSNSRSEMNVSTLELGDSALYLCASSLFGGMNTEAFFGQGTRLTVV.